Listed below are T cell receptor beta chains from one sample, sequenced in a study of blood T cell repertoires in COVID-19. Libraries were prepared by immunoSEQ multiplex PCR; TCRdb keeps only in-frame clonotypes and omits some of them. This sample has roughly 280,000 clones, with more than 85% found just once. What was sequenced was PBMCs or T cells enriched from blood (not recorded which). The receptors shown here come from a middle-aged man who had been exposed to COVID-19. The CDR3 runs from the conserved cysteine through the conserved F or W. A D gene is named only where the DNA matches it firmly. The size field is filled for only some rows; it gives once, few, many or a size class.

CDR3 protein: CASSSGTVKNTIYF
CDR3 DNA: TGCGCCAGCAGCTCCGGGACAGTAAAAAACACCATATATTTT
V gene: TRBV5-1
J gene: TRBJ1-3
D gene: TRBD1
clone size: -

CDR3 protein: CSVVQGNYGYTF
CDR3 DNA: TGCAGCGTTGTACAGGGCAACTATGGCTACACCTTC
V gene: TRBV29-1
J gene: TRBJ1-2
D gene: -
clone size: -

CDR3 protein: CASSSDRGRITANEKLFF
CDR3 DNA: TGTGCCAGCAGTTCTGACAGGGGGCGTATTACGGCTAATGAAAAACTGTTTTTT
V gene: TRBV6-2/TRBV6-3
J gene: TRBJ1-4
D gene: TRBD1
clone size: -

CDR3 protein: CASMEGLGNTEAFF
CDR3 DNA: TGTGCCAGCATGGAGGGACTCGGGAACACTGAAGCTTTCTTT
V gene: TRBV2
J gene: TRBJ1-1
D gene: -
clone size: -

CDR3 protein: CASRLDPGQKNTGELFF
CDR3 DNA: TGTGCCAGCAGACTAGATCCGGGACAGAAGAACACCGGGGAGCTGTTTTTT
V gene: TRBV11-2
J gene: TRBJ2-2
D gene: TRBD1
clone size: once

CDR3 protein: CASSLGQRASYEQYF
CDR3 DNA: TGCGCCAGCAGCTTGGGCCAGCGGGCCTCCTACGAGCAGTACTTC
V gene: TRBV5-1
J gene: TRBJ2-7
D gene: -
clone size: -

CDR3 protein: CASSSNSGEGTDTQYF
CDR3 DNA: TGTGCCAGCAGCTCCAACTCGGGAGAGGGCACAGATACGCAGTATTTT
V gene: TRBV13
J gene: TRBJ2-3
D gene: -
clone size: -

CDR3 protein: CASSMTGQSQYF
CDR3 DNA: TGTGCCAGTAGTATGACAGGGCAATCGCAGTATTTT
V gene: TRBV19
J gene: TRBJ2-3
D gene: TRBD1
clone size: -

CDR3 protein: CASSPQLAGVNNEQFF
CDR3 DNA: TGTGCCAGCTCACCACAGTTGGCGGGAGTCAACAATGAGCAGTTCTTC
V gene: TRBV18
J gene: TRBJ2-1
D gene: TRBD2
clone size: -

CDR3 protein: CASSPDRNYGYTF
CDR3 DNA: TGTGCCAGCAGCCCGGACAGGAACTATGGCTACACCTTC
V gene: TRBV11-2
J gene: TRBJ1-2
D gene: TRBD1
clone size: -

CDR3 protein: CASSPQGGTGELFF
CDR3 DNA: TGTGCCAGCAGCCCACAGGGCGGAACCGGGGAGCTGTTTTTT
V gene: TRBV14
J gene: TRBJ2-2
D gene: -
clone size: -

CDR3 protein: CASSPPWVGGGGGYTF
CDR3 DNA: TGTGCCAGCAGCCCGCCGTGGGTGGGGGGGGGTGGCGGCTACACCTTC
V gene: TRBV28
J gene: TRBJ1-2
D gene: -
clone size: -

CDR3 protein: CAWSRAGVRTGELFF
CDR3 DNA: TGTGCCTGGAGTAGGGCGGGAGTAAGGACCGGGGAGCTGTTTTTT
V gene: TRBV30
J gene: TRBJ2-2
D gene: TRBD2
clone size: -

CDR3 protein: CASRSGDQPQHF
CDR3 DNA: TGTGCCAGCAGGTCAGGGGATCAGCCCCAGCATTTT
V gene: TRBV11-2
J gene: TRBJ1-5
D gene: -
clone size: -

CDR3 protein: CASSSGLAGGNEQFF
CDR3 DNA: TGTGCCAGCAGTTCGGGACTAGCGGGAGGGAATGAGCAGTTCTTC
V gene: TRBV27
J gene: TRBJ2-1
D gene: TRBD2
clone size: -

CDR3 protein: CASSTQQGVEQYF
CDR3 DNA: TGTGCCAGCAGCACCCAACAGGGTGTCGAGCAGTACTTC
V gene: TRBV7-9
J gene: TRBJ2-7
D gene: -
clone size: -

CDR3 protein: CSVSSGSYEQYF
CDR3 DNA: TGCAGCGTTTCCAGCGGTAGCTACGAGCAGTACTTC
V gene: TRBV29-1
J gene: TRBJ2-7
D gene: -
clone size: -

CDR3 protein: CASSQGAQETQYF
CDR3 DNA: TGTGCCAGCAGCCAGGGGGCTCAAGAGACCCAGTACTTC
V gene: TRBV3-1/TRBV3-2
J gene: TRBJ2-5
D gene: -
clone size: -

CDR3 protein: CASSLDGSTDTQYF
CDR3 DNA: TGTGCCAGCAGTCTAGACGGGAGCACAGATACGCAGTATTTT
V gene: TRBV6-6
J gene: TRBJ2-3
D gene: -
clone size: -

CDR3 protein: CASSFLQQETQYF
CDR3 DNA: TGTGCCAGCAGTTTTCTCCAGCAAGAGACCCAGTACTTC
V gene: TRBV12-3/TRBV12-4
J gene: TRBJ2-5
D gene: -
clone size: -

CDR3 protein: CASSPTGGHNQPQHF
CDR3 DNA: TGTGCCAGCAGCCCCACAGGGGGCCACAATCAGCCCCAGCATTTT
V gene: TRBV5-5
J gene: TRBJ1-5
D gene: TRBD1
clone size: -

CDR3 protein: CASSRGTNQETQYF
CDR3 DNA: TGCGCCAGCAGCCGCGGGACTAATCAAGAGACCCAGTACTTC
V gene: TRBV5-1
J gene: TRBJ2-5
D gene: TRBD2
clone size: -

CDR3 protein: CASSATRPNTEAFF
CDR3 DNA: TGTGCCAGCAGTGCGACTAGACCGAACACTGAAGCTTTCTTT
V gene: TRBV2
J gene: TRBJ1-1
D gene: -
clone size: -

CDR3 protein: CASSESSYNEQFF
CDR3 DNA: TGTGCCAGCAGCGAGAGTAGCTACAATGAGCAGTTCTTC
V gene: TRBV9
J gene: TRBJ2-1
D gene: -
clone size: -

CDR3 protein: CASSTGQGGYGYTF
CDR3 DNA: TGCGCCAGCAGCACGGGACAGGGCGGCTATGGCTACACCTTC
V gene: TRBV5-1
J gene: TRBJ1-2
D gene: TRBD1
clone size: -

CDR3 protein: CASSQGQTLNTEAFF
CDR3 DNA: TGTGCCAGCAGCCAGGGACAGACATTGAACACTGAAGCTTTCTTT
V gene: TRBV3-1/TRBV3-2
J gene: TRBJ1-1
D gene: TRBD1
clone size: -

CDR3 protein: CSVESRQMGNTIYF
CDR3 DNA: TGCAGCGTTGAATCGAGACAGATGGGAAACACCATATATTTT
V gene: TRBV29-1
J gene: TRBJ1-3
D gene: -
clone size: -

CDR3 protein: CASSFRRTSYNEQFF
CDR3 DNA: TGTGCCAGCAGCTTCCGGAGGACCTCCTACAATGAGCAGTTCTTC
V gene: TRBV7-9
J gene: TRBJ2-1
D gene: -
clone size: -

CDR3 protein: CASSEQTQGNTEAFF
CDR3 DNA: TGTGCCAGCAGCGAACAGACACAGGGTAACACTGAAGCTTTCTTT
V gene: TRBV4-2
J gene: TRBJ1-1
D gene: -
clone size: -

CDR3 protein: CASSEQGAEGYTF
CDR3 DNA: TGTGCCAGCAGTGAGCAGGGGGCGGAGGGCTACACCTTC
V gene: TRBV6-1
J gene: TRBJ1-2
D gene: TRBD1
clone size: -

CDR3 protein: CASSILDSSSYNEQFF
CDR3 DNA: TGTGCCAGCAGTATACTCGACAGCAGCTCCTACAATGAGCAGTTCTTC
V gene: TRBV27
J gene: TRBJ2-1
D gene: -
clone size: -

CDR3 protein: CASSLGGADEKLFF
CDR3 DNA: TGTGCCAGCAGCTTAGGGGGCGCGGATGAAAAACTGTTTTTT
V gene: TRBV7-2
J gene: TRBJ1-4
D gene: -
clone size: -

CDR3 protein: CASSVAGTGGRNSPLHF
CDR3 DNA: TGTGCCAGCAGCGTAGCGGGGACAGGGGGGAGAAATTCACCCCTCCACTTT
V gene: TRBV9
J gene: TRBJ1-6
D gene: TRBD1
clone size: -

CDR3 protein: CASSLGLAGDWAYNEQFF
CDR3 DNA: TGTGCCAGCAGTTTGGGACTAGCGGGAGACTGGGCCTACAATGAGCAGTTCTTC
V gene: TRBV6-2/TRBV6-3
J gene: TRBJ2-1
D gene: TRBD2
clone size: -

CDR3 protein: CASSQDLASGRAGETQYF
CDR3 DNA: TGTGCCAGCAGCCAAGATCTCGCGAGCGGGAGGGCCGGGGAGACCCAGTACTTC
V gene: TRBV3-1/TRBV3-2
J gene: TRBJ2-5
D gene: TRBD2
clone size: -